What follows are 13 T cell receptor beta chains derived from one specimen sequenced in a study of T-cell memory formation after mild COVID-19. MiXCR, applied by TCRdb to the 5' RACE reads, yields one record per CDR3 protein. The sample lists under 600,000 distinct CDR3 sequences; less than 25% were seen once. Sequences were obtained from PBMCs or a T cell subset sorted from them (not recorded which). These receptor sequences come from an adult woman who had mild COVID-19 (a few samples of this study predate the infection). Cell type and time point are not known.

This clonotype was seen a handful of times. CDR3 DNA: TGTGCCAGCAGTAAACAGGGGATGGGACAGCCCCAGCATTTT. As protein: CASSKQGMGQPQHF. The chain is built from TRBV6-6 and TRBJ1-5; 7 positions agree with TRBD1. With V trimmed by 5 bases and J by 7 bases, 8 bases remained unmatched. From germline, CDR1 is MNHNY and CDR2 SVGAGI (reference sequence). There are 14 residues in the CDR3.

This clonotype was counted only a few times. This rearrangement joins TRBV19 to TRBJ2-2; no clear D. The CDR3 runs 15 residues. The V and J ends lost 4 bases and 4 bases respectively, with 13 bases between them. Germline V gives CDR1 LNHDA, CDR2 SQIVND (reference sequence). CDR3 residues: CASSNIGPVTGELFF. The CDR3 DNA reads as TGTGCCAGTAGTAATATCGGGCCTGTCACCGGGGAGCTGTTTTTT.

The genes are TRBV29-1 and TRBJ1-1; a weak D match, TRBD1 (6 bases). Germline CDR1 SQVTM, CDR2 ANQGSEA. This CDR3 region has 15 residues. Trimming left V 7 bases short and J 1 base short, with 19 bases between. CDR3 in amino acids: CSADRLPTGNTEAFF. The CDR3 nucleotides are TGCAGCGCCGACAGGCTTCCTACGGGGAACACTGAAGCTTTCTTT.

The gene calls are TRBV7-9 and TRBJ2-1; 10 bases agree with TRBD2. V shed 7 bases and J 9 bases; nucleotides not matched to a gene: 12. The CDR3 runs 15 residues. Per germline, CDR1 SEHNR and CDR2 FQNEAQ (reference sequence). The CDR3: CASNQVEGLAFEQFF. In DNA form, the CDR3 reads TGTGCCAGCAACCAAGTTGAGGGACTAGCGTTTGAGCAGTTCTTC.

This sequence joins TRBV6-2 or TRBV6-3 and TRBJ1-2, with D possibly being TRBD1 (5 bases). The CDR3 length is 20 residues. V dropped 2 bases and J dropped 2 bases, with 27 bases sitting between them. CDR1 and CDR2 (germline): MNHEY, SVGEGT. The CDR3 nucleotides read TGTGCCAGCAGTTACGGGATGTTCCACCGGGACCAAGCCCCCAACTATGGCTACACCTTC. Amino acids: CASSYGMFHRDQAPNYGYTF.

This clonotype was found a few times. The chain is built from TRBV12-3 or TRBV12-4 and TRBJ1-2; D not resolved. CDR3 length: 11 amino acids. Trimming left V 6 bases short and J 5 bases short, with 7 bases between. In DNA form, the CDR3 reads TGTGCCAGCAGCCGACATTATGGCTACACCTTC. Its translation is CASSRHYGYTF.

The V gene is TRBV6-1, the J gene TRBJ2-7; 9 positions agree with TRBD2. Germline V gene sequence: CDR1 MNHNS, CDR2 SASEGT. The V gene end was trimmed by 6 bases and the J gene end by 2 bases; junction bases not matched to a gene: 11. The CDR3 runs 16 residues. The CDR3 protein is CASRGLSSGGTYEQYF. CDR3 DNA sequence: TGTGCCAGCAGGGGCTTATCCAGCGGGGGGACCTACGAGCAGTACTTC.

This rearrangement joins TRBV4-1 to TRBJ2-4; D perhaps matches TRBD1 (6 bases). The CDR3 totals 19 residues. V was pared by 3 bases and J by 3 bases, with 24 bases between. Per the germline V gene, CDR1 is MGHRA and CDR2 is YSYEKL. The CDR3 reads CASSQPTRGSEGFKNIQYF. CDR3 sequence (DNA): TGCGCCAGCAGCCAGCCAACCAGGGGATCCGAGGGGTTCAAAAACATTCAGTACTTC.

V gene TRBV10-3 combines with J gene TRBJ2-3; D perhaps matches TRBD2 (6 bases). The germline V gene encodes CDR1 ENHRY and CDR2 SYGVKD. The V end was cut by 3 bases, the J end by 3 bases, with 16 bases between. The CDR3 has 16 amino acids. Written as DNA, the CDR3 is TGTGCCATCAGTGATTTCTCTAGCGCAACAACAGATACGCAGTATTTT. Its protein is CAISDFSSATTDTQYF.

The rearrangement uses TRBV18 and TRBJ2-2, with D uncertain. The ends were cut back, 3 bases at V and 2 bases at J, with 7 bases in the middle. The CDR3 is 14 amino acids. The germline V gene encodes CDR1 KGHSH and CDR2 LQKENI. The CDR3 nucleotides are TGTGCCAGCTCACCCGCAATAAACACCGGGGAGCTGTTTTTT. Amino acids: CASSPAINTGELFF.

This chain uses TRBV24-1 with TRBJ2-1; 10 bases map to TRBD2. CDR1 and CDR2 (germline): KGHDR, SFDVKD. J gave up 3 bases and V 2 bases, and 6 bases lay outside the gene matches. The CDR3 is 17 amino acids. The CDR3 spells CATSDSLAGEVYNEQFF. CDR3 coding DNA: TGTGCCACCAGTGATTCGCTAGCGGGAGAGGTCTACAATGAGCAGTTCTTC.

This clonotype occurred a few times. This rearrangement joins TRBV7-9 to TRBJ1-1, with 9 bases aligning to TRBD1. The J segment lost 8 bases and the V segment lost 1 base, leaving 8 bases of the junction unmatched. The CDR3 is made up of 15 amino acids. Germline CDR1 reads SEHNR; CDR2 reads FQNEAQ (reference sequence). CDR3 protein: CASSLVGDRVAEAFF. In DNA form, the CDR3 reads TGTGCCAGCAGCTTAGTCGGGGACAGGGTGGCCGAAGCTTTCTTT.

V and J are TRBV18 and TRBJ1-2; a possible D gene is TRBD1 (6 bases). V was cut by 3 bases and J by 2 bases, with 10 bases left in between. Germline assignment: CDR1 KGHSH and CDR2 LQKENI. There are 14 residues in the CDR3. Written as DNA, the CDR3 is TGTGCCAGCTCACCGGGACACCGGAACTATGGCTACACCTTC. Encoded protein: CASSPGHRNYGYTF.